Listed here are 32 T cell receptor beta chains from one sample, sequenced in a study of T cell clones after liver transplantation. The data were produced by immunoSEQ multiplex PCR, yet TCRdb's version contains in-frame clones alone and is incomplete. The sample lists roughly 97,000 clones, roughly four fifths occurring once. Sequenced here: CD4+ T cells from blood, sampled before liver transplant. The receptors come from a human donor who received a liver transplant.

V and J are TRBV5-1 and TRBJ2-3; TRBD1 matches 9 bases. The CDR3 is made up of 14 amino acids. V lost 0 bases and J lost 6; bases outside the gene matches: 2. Germline V gene data show CDR1 as SGHRS and CDR2 as YFSETQ. CDR3 in amino acids: CASSLATGGDTQYF. The DNA of the CDR3 is TGCGCCAGCAGCTTGGCGACAGGGGGGGATACGCAGTATTTT.

The J gene is TRBJ2-5, the V gene TRBV6-5, with D perhaps TRBD2 (6 bases). This CDR3 is built from 12 residues. Trimming removed 6 bases at V and 4 bases at J, with 9 bases between. In germline, CDR1 is MNHEY, CDR2 SVGAGI. The DNA of the CDR3 is TGTGCCAGCAGCGGGAGTCGAGAGACCCAGTACTTC. Translation gives CASSGSRETQYF.

V usage is TRBV11-2 and J usage is TRBJ1-1; D is perhaps TRBD1 (5 bases). The CDR3 length is 13 residues. V was pared by 4 bases and J by 4 bases, with 10 bases between. Germline CDR1 is SGHAT and CDR2 is FQNNGV. The CDR3 here is CASSSTDSTEAFF. CDR3 nucleotide sequence: TGTGCCAGCAGCTCCACCGACAGCACTGAAGCTTTCTTT.

The genes are TRBV18 and TRBJ2-7; 10 bases align to TRBD2. There are 17 residues in the CDR3. CDR1 KGHSH and CDR2 LQKENI come from the germline V gene. Unmatched junction bases numbered 6, after V lost 0 bases and J lost 1 base. The CDR3 spells CASSPPGLAGESYEQYF. The CDR3 region has the DNA TGTGCCAGCTCACCACCGGGGCTAGCGGGGGAATCCTACGAGCAGTACTTC.

This chain joins TRBV27 and TRBJ2-2; D might be TRBD1 (8 bases). Trimming cost V 4 bases and J 6 bases, with 15 bases left between them. Germline assignment: CDR1 MNHEY and CDR2 SMNVEV (reference sequence). The CDR3 runs to 15 residues. CDR3 loop: CASSSRQGRAGELFF. As DNA, the CDR3 is TGTGCCAGCAGTTCGAGACAGGGGAGGGCCGGGGAGCTGTTTTTT.

The rearrangement joins TRBV7-2 to TRBJ2-7; 7 positions agree with TRBD1. This CDR3 has 15 residues. Germline V gene sequence: CDR1 SGHTA, CDR2 FQGNSA. The trim removed 5 bases at V and 5 bases at J, leaving 12 bases unmatched. CDR3 region: CASSLGQASPHEQYF. The CDR3 bases are TGTGCCAGCAGCCTAGGACAGGCGTCCCCCCACGAGCAGTACTTC.

V usage is TRBV9 and J usage is TRBJ1-2; D might be TRBD1 (5 bases). Germline V gene data show CDR1 as SGDLS and CDR2 as YYNGEE. This CDR3 is 12 amino acids long. Trimming took 0 bases from V and 8 from J, leaving 8 bases between them. The DNA of the CDR3 is TGTGCCAGCAGCGTAGAAGGGACCGGCTACACCTTC. It codes for CASSVEGTGYTF. The full variable domain, completed using reference TRBV9 and TRBJ1-2, is DSGVTQTPKHLITATGQRVTLRCSPRSGDLSVYWYQQSLDQGLQFLIQYYNGEERAKGNILERFSAQQFPDLHSELNLSSLELGDSALYFCASSVEGTGYTFGSGTRLTVV.

The chain recombines TRBV5-4 with TRBJ1-4; D unresolved. The germline V gene encodes CDR1 SGHNT and CDR2 YYREEE (reference sequence). This CDR3 contains 15 residues. The V end lost 3 bases, the J end lost 3 bases, and 12 bases lay between the germline ends. For the CDR3, the DNA is TGTGCCAGCAGCTCCTGGACGGCCCCTAATGAAAAACTGTTTTTT. Protein product: CASSSWTAPNEKLFF.

V gene TRBV19 combines with J gene TRBJ2-7; 8 bases align to TRBD2. From germline, CDR1 is LNHDA and CDR2 SQIVND (reference sequence). This CDR3 region has 15 residues. Trimming took 3 bases from V and 3 from J; bases not matched to a gene: 7. The CDR3 reads CASSIVAGPYYEQYF. The CDR3 bases are TGTGCCAGTAGTATTGTAGCGGGGCCCTACTACGAGCAGTACTTC.

V gene TRBV5-1 combines with J gene TRBJ1-1; 7 nucleotides agree with TRBD1. CDR1 is SGHRS and CDR2 is YFSETQ in the germline V gene. Unmatched junction bases numbered 8, after V lost 4 bases and J lost 2 bases. The length of the CDR3 is 15 residues. Written as DNA, the CDR3 is TGCGCCAGCAGCGCAGAATACAGGGGCAACACTGAAGCTTTCTTT. Translation: CASSAEYRGNTEAFF. The variable domain in full, with the rest retrieved from reference TRBV5-1 and TRBJ1-1, is KAGVTQTPRYLIKTRGQQVTLSCSPISGHRSVSWYQQTPGQGLQFLFEYFSETQRNKGNFPGRFSGRQFSNSRSEMNVSTLELGDSALYLCASSAEYRGNTEAFFGQGTRLTVV.

The chain recombines TRBV7-9 with TRBJ2-1; 8 nucleotides agree with TRBD2. Germline loops: CDR1 SEHNR, CDR2 FQNEAQ (reference sequence). Trimming at V came to 1 base and at J to 7 bases, leaving 9 bases not matched to a gene. The CDR3 has 16 residues. The CDR3 DNA sequence: TGTGCCAGCAGCTTAGAGGTTGCGGGGGGCAGAAATGAGCAGTTCTTC. Its protein is CASSLEVAGGRNEQFF.

The chain uses TRBV5-8 and TRBJ2-7; no definite D call. The CDR3 loop spans 11 amino acids. Trimming took off 0 bases at V and 4 bases at J, with 2 bases between the two ends. CDR1 is SGHTS and CDR2 is YDEGEE in the germline V gene. CDR3 residues: CASSLGYEQYF. Here the CDR3 DNA reads TGTGCCAGCAGCTTGGGATACGAGCAGTACTTC.

V is TRBV5-1 and J is TRBJ2-1, with 12 bases aligning to TRBD1. The ends lost 5 bases at V and 9 bases at J; junction bases unmatched: 12. The CDR3 is made up of 16 amino acids. The germline V gene encodes CDR1 SGHRS and CDR2 YFSETQ. CDR3 DNA sequence: TGCGCCAGCAGTCTTGTGGCGGGACAGGGGGCAGGTGAGCAGTTCTTC. Its protein product is CASSLVAGQGAGEQFF.

The chain couples TRBV11-3 to TRBJ2-5; possibly TRBD2 for D (6 bases). Germline V lookup: CDR1 SGHNT, CDR2 YENEEA. The CDR3 consists of 13 residues. With 3 bases removed from V and 5 bases from J, the gap between germline ends came to 10 bases. CDR3 nucleotides: TGTGCCAGCAGCTTGGGGACTCTCGAGACCCAGTACTTC. Translating it yields CASSLGTLETQYF.

The V gene is TRBV6-4, the J gene TRBJ1-2; 7 bases are shared with TRBD1. J lost 4 bases, V lost 8 bases, and 16 bases had no gene match. The CDR3 has 16 residues. CDR1 MRHNA and CDR2 SNTAGT come from the germline V gene. CDR3 residues: CASAASSGQAFYGYTF. CDR3 bases: TGTGCCAGCGCCGCTAGCTCCGGACAGGCATTCTATGGCTACACCTTC.

This clone appeared a single time. The chain carries TRBV18 and TRBJ1-1; perhaps TRBD1 as D (6 bases). The germline V gene has CDR1 KGHSH and CDR2 LQKENI. The CDR3 spans 16 residues. V was trimmed by 3 bases and J by 0 bases, leaving 14 bases between them. CDR3 nucleotides: TGTGCCAGCTCACCTGACAGGATAGTCATGAACACTGAAGCTTTCTTT. The encoded protein is CASSPDRIVMNTEAFF.

The chain couples TRBV7-9 to TRBJ2-3; 8 bases line up with TRBD1. Germline V gene data show CDR1 as SEHNR and CDR2 as FQNEAQ (reference sequence). V dropped 5 bases and J dropped 4; count of bases not matched to a gene: 11. The CDR3 is 16 amino acids. For the CDR3, the DNA is TGTGCCAGCAGCAGGACAGGGCGTCAACACTCAGATACGCAGTATTTT. Translating gives CASSRTGRQHSDTQYF.

This clone was counted between two and nine times. The chain joins TRBV9 to TRBJ1-6; D perhaps matches TRBD1 (6 bases). V lost 1 base and J 0 bases, leaving 11 bases between the germline ends. Germline V lookup: CDR1 SGDLS, CDR2 YYNGEE. The CDR3 is made up of 17 amino acids. The CDR3 region has the DNA TGTGCCAGCAGCGTAACTGGACAGAGCTCCTATAATTCACCCCTCCACTTT. Amino acid sequence: CASSVTGQSSYNSPLHF.

Ten or more counts support this clone. The V and J genes are TRBV5-1 and TRBJ1-4; TRBD1 might be the D (6 bases). Germline CDR1 reads SGHRS; CDR2 reads YFSETQ. CDR3 length: 19 amino acids. Trimming removed 3 bases from V and 11 bases from J, with 32 bases in between. CDR3 bases: TGCGCCAGCAGCTCTACAGGACAGCCAGGCCGGGACCCCGAAGGGAAACTGTTTTTT. It specifies CASSSTGQPGRDPEGKLFF.

V gene TRBV6-5 combines with J gene TRBJ2-3; D is uncertain. The CDR3 runs to 13 residues. Trimming took off 2 bases at V and 2 bases at J, with 5 bases between the two ends. Per germline, CDR1 MNHEY and CDR2 SVGAGI. CDR3 in amino acids: CASSYDLTDTQYF. Here the CDR3 DNA reads TGTGCCAGCAGTTACGACCTCACAGATACGCAGTATTTT.

The chain is built from TRBV30 and TRBJ1-3, with D unclear. V was clipped by 5 bases and J by 2 bases, with 10 bases between them. The CDR3 consists of 13 residues. CDR1 and CDR2 from the germline V gene are GTSNPN and SVGIG (reference sequence). The CDR3 reads CAWGRAAGNTIYF. The CDR3 region has the DNA TGTGCCTGGGGGAGGGCAGCTGGAAACACCATATATTTT.

The V call is TRBV9, the J call TRBJ1-6; tentative D call: TRBD1 (6 bases). Germline V gene sequence: CDR1 SGDLS, CDR2 YYNGEE. The CDR3 length is 16 residues. Trimming stripped 3 bases from V and 0 bases from J, with 10 bases between. The CDR3 loop is CASSATGSSYNSPLHF. The CDR3 DNA is TGTGCCAGCAGCGCTACAGGGAGCTCCTATAATTCACCCCTCCACTTT.

In the case of this clone: At one end, the junction sequence differs from germline, possibly due to a read error. This chain uses TRBV29-1 with TRBJ1-1; unclear D gene. CDR3 size: 14 residues. Germline CDR1 and CDR2: SQVTM and ANQGSEA. CDR3 coding DNA: TGCAGCGGTGAAGTGGGAGGGTGGAACACTGAAGCTTTCTTT. Protein: CSGEVGGWNTEAFF.

The chain combines TRBV5-4 with TRBJ2-2, with unresolved D. Germline V gene lookup returns CDR1 SGHNT and CDR2 YYREEE (reference sequence). There are 15 residues in the CDR3. V was shortened by 0 bases and J by 1 base, with 7 bases between the two germline ends. The DNA of the CDR3 is TGTGCCAGCAGCTTGGCCAAGAAGAACACCGGGGAGCTGTTTTTT. Residues: CASSLAKKNTGELFF.

The CDR3 DNA follows: TGTGCCAGTTACGGGAGAAAGGAAAGCGGGGAGCTGTTTTTT. Amino acid sequence: CASYGRKESGELFF. The chain joins TRBV19 to TRBJ2-2; maybe TRBD2 (6 bases). V was trimmed by 8 bases and J by 7 bases, leaving 17 bases between them. The CDR3 runs to 14 residues. In germline, CDR1 is LNHDA, CDR2 SQIVND (reference sequence).

J is TRBJ2-1 and V is TRBV7-2; weak D call: TRBD2 (5 bases). The V end lost 4 bases, the J end lost 6 bases, and 13 bases lay between the germline ends. The germline V gene has CDR1 SGHTA and CDR2 FQGNSA. The length of the CDR3 is 14 residues. This chain's CDR3 is CASSYGMESNEQFF. CDR3 sequence (DNA): TGTGCCAGCAGCTACGGGATGGAGAGCAATGAGCAGTTCTTC.

The genes are TRBV19 and TRBJ2-3; 8 nucleotides align to TRBD2. The CDR3 extends over 15 amino acids. With V trimmed by 5 bases and J by 2 bases, 6 bases remained unmatched. Germline V gene data show CDR1 as LNHDA and CDR2 as SQIVND (reference sequence). The DNA for the CDR3 is TGTGCCAGTAGTTTGGCGGGGGGCCCCACAGATACGCAGTATTTT. Translating it yields CASSLAGGPTDTQYF.

This clone is a singleton in its sample. CDR3 bases: TGTGCCAGCAGTTCCCGTTGGGGGGGCACAGATACGCAGTATTTT. Residues: CASSSRWGGTDTQYF. V usage is TRBV27 and J usage is TRBJ2-3; D perhaps matches TRBD2 (6 bases). V was pared by 4 bases and J by 1 base, with 12 bases between. Germline assignment: CDR1 MNHEY and CDR2 SMNVEV (reference sequence). The CDR3 runs 15 residues.

The rearrangement joins TRBV27 to TRBJ1-1; the D is unclear. Per the germline V gene, CDR1 is MNHEY and CDR2 is SMNVEV (reference sequence). The CDR3 is made up of 13 amino acids. Trimming removed 7 bases from V and 1 base from J, with 10 bases in between. CDR3 coding DNA: TGTGCCAGCAAATCGAACCAGAACACTGAAGCTTTCTTT. Residues: CASKSNQNTEAFF.

CDR3 bases: TGTGCCAGCAGCCAAGACCAGGGATTAAGCACCGGGGAGCTGTTTTTT. Its translation: CASSQDQGLSTGELFF. V is TRBV4-2 and J is TRBJ2-2; TRBD1 might be the D (5 bases). The CDR3 is made up of 16 amino acids. V was shortened by 0 bases and J by 4 bases, with 12 bases between the two germline ends. CDR1 is LGHNA and CDR2 is YNFKEQ in the germline V gene.

The chain uses TRBV19 and TRBJ2-7; 8 bases are a match to TRBD1. The germline V gene has CDR1 LNHDA and CDR2 SQIVND (reference sequence). The CDR3 is 16 amino acids. V lost 9 bases to trimming and J lost 4 bases; unmatched junction nucleotides: 17. The CDR3 sequence: CASPQGESGRNYEQYF. CDR3 DNA: TGTGCCAGCCCACAGGGGGAAAGCGGGCGAAATTACGAGCAGTACTTC.

The rearrangement uses TRBV7-9 and TRBJ1-1; TRBD1 aligns across 9 bases. V was clipped by 6 bases and J by 4 bases; unmatched bases: 3. The CDR3 extends over 13 amino acids. The germline V gene encodes CDR1 SEHNR and CDR2 FQNEAQ (reference sequence). CDR3 region: CASRQGASTEAFF. The DNA of the CDR3 is TGTGCCAGCAGACAGGGGGCAAGCACTGAAGCTTTCTTT.